A selection of T cell receptor beta chains follows, all from one sample in a study of blood T cell repertoires in COVID-19. The repertoire was sequenced with immunoSEQ multiplex PCR; TCRdb's copy has only in-frame clones and lacks some. The data show 330,000 or so clones, roughly 90% seen once. Sequenced sample: PBMCs or T cells enriched from blood (not recorded which). The receptor set was obtained from a woman in her twenties or thirties who had recovered from COVID-19. Each CDR3 is given with its conserved first and last residue. The order of the fields is V gene, D gene, J gene, clone size, CDR3 protein, CDR3 DNA. A D gene is named only where the DNA matches it firmly. The listing skips clone size in some rows; elsewhere it reads once, few, many or a size class.

TRBV7-2,.,TRBJ2-3,.,CASSIQRADTQYF,TGTGCCAGCAGCATACAGAGGGCAGATACGCAGTATTTT
TRBV10-3,.,TRBJ1-4,.,CAISDSRATNEKLFF,TGTGCCATCAGTGACAGTCGTGCAACTAATGAAAAACTGTTTTTT
TRBV9,.,TRBJ2-3,.,CASSQATRRDTQYF,TGTGCCAGCAGCCAAGCGACGCGCCGCGATACGCAGTATTTT
TRBV12-3/TRBV12-4,.,TRBJ2-7,.,CASSLGGPPGQYF,TGTGCCAGCAGTTTAGGAGGGCCCCCAGGGCAGTACTTC
TRBV7-2,.,TRBJ1-1,.,CASSLAPGMNTEAFF,TGTGCCAGCAGCTTAGCCCCAGGGATGAACACTGAAGCTTTCTTT
TRBV7-9,TRBD1,TRBJ1-2,.,CAGVTGGNGYTF,TGTGCCGGTGTTACAGGGGGCAATGGCTACACCTTC
TRBV2,TRBD1,TRBJ1-2,.,CASNGQGGHYGYTF,TGTGCCAGCAACGGACAGGGAGGCCACTATGGCTACACCTTC
TRBV2,.,TRBJ1-3,.,CASSEVWTTGWNTIYF,TGTGCCAGCAGTGAAGTATGGACTACAGGATGGAACACCATATATTTT
TRBV28,.,TRBJ1-3,.,CASSLGGLGNTIYF,TGTGCCAGCAGTTTGGGGGGTCTTGGAAACACCATATATTTT
TRBV18,TRBD2,TRBJ2-3,few,CASSGTSGTDTQYF,TGTGCCAGCTCCGGGACTAGCGGTACAGATACGCAGTATTTT
TRBV3-1/TRBV3-2,.,TRBJ1-2,.,CASSQGQVAGYTF,TGTGCCAGCAGCCAAGGACAGGTTGCGGGCTACACCTTC
TRBV5-6,.,TRBJ2-2,.,CASSLAVGELFF,TGTGCCAGCAGCTTAGCCGTTGGGGAGCTGTTTTTT
TRBV2,TRBD1,TRBJ1-1,.,CASRAGDRGNTEAFF,TGTGCCAGCAGAGCAGGGGACAGGGGAAACACTGAAGCTTTCTTT
TRBV30,.,TRBJ1-3,.,CAWSISGNTIYF,TGTGCCTGGAGTATATCTGGAAACACCATATATTTT
TRBV6-4,TRBD1,TRBJ2-2,.,CASSAIGQGSTGELFF,TGTGCCAGCAGCGCGATCGGACAGGGTAGCACCGGGGAGCTGTTTTTT
TRBV5-4,TRBD2,TRBJ2-2,.,CAASRGVSNTGELFF,TGTGCCGCCTCCCGGGGGGTTTCCAACACCGGGGAGCTGTTTTTT
TRBV19,.,TRBJ1-1,.,CASTPLPRVPTEAFF,TGTGCCAGTACCCCTTTGCCCAGGGTCCCCACTGAAGCTTTCTTT
TRBV21-1,.,TRBJ1-2,.,CASSKGGGSGYTF,TGTGCCAGCAGCAAAGGGGGGGGTTCCGGCTACACCTTC
TRBV24-1,TRBD2,TRBJ2-1,.,CATSDTGLAQDYNEQFF,TGTGCCACCAGTGATACCGGACTAGCCCAAGACTACAATGAGCAGTTCTTC
TRBV6-2/TRBV6-3,TRBD1,TRBJ1-4,.,CASSYGAGGREKLFF,TGTGCCAGCAGTTACGGGGCAGGGGGCCGTGAAAAACTGTTTTTT
TRBV28,TRBD1,TRBJ1-2,.,CASSWGQGDYGYTF,TGTGCCAGCAGTTGGGGACAGGGGGACTATGGCTACACCTTC
TRBV24-1,.,TRBJ2-5,.,CATSEAQAQETQYF,TGTGCCACCAGTGAAGCTCAGGCGCAAGAGACCCAGTACTTC
TRBV19,.,TRBJ2-7,few,CASSKGPGRGPYEQYF,TGTGCCAGTAGTAAGGGGCCCGGGAGAGGCCCGTACGAGCAGTACTTC
TRBV18,.,TRBJ1-4,.,CASSLGTNEKLFF,TGTGCCAGCTCTCTAGGAACTAATGAAAAACTGTTTTTT
TRBV19,.,TRBJ1-5,.,CASSSRGDQPQHF,TGTGCCAGTAGTAGTAGGGGCGATCAGCCCCAGCATTTT
TRBV7-2,.,TRBJ1-1,.,CASSLGGSKLNTEAFF,TGTGCCAGCAGCCTGGGGGGTTCAAAGCTGAACACTGAAGCTTTCTTT
TRBV5-4,TRBD2,TRBJ2-4,.,CASSSTSGRPKNIQYF,TGTGCCAGCAGCTCCACTAGCGGGAGACCCAAAAACATTCAGTACTTC
TRBV5-1,.,TRBJ2-1,once,CASSLGAGGNEQFF,TGCGCCAGCAGCTTGGGGGCCGGGGGCAATGAGCAGTTCTTC
TRBV2,.,TRBJ2-1,.,CASSKLQDSEQFF,TGTGCCAGCAGTAAACTCCAAGACAGTGAGCAGTTCTTC
TRBV28,.,TRBJ1-6,.,CASSDTYNSPLHF,TGTGCCAGCAGCGACACCTATAATTCACCCCTCCACTTT
TRBV6-5,TRBD1,TRBJ2-7,.,CAATRQGKSYEQYF,TGTGCCGCCACCAGACAGGGAAAATCCTACGAGCAGTACTTC
TRBV19,TRBD2,TRBJ2-5,.,CASRMGGTQETQYF,TGTGCCAGCCGGATGGGGGGGACGCAAGAGACCCAGTACTTC
TRBV3-1/TRBV3-2,.,TRBJ1-1,few,CASSQVRNTEAFF,TGTGCCAGCAGCCAAGTTCGGAACACTGAAGCTTTCTTT
TRBV5-6,TRBD2,TRBJ2-7,.,CASSLSGGLAEYEQYF,TGTGCCAGCAGCTTATCGGGGGGACTAGCAGAATACGAGCAGTACTTC
TRBV11-1,TRBD2,TRBJ2-3,.,CASSPQTSGGFNTQYF,TGTGCCAGCAGCCCCCAGACTAGCGGGGGGTTCAATACGCAGTATTTT
TRBV25-1,.,TRBJ1-6,.,CASSERHLHNSPLHF,TGTGCCAGCAGTGAAAGACACCTGCATAATTCACCCCTCCACTTT
TRBV28,TRBD1,TRBJ1-2,.,CASSFRTGLLYGYTF,TGTGCCAGCAGTTTCCGGACAGGCTTACTTTATGGCTACACCTTC
TRBV25-1,.,TRBJ1-1,.,CASSENGGYTEAFF,TGTGCCAGCAGTGAAAATGGGGGCTACACTGAAGCTTTCTTT
TRBV6-5,TRBD2,TRBJ2-1,once,CASSSGTSGRHEQFF,TGTGCCAGCAGCTCCGGGACTAGCGGGAGGCATGAGCAGTTCTTC
TRBV28,.,TRBJ1-1,.,CASSPGAEAFF,TGTGCCAGCAGCCCGGGGGCTGAAGCTTTCTTT
TRBV2,TRBD1,TRBJ1-2,.,CASTRDRSNYGYTF,TGTGCCAGCACCAGGGACAGATCTAACTATGGCTACACCTTC
TRBV27,.,TRBJ2-3,.,CASSGQTSSTDTQYF,TGTGCCAGCTCAGGACAGACCTCTAGCACAGATACGCAGTATTTT
TRBV6-5,TRBD1,TRBJ1-6,.,CASSTGTENSPLHF,TGTGCCAGCAGCACCGGGACAGAGAATTCACCCCTCCACTTT
TRBV11-2,TRBD2,TRBJ2-7,.,CASSLGLAGGSYEQYF,TGTGCCAGCAGCTTAGGGCTAGCGGGGGGCTCCTACGAGCAGTACTTC
TRBV11-2,.,TRBJ1-1,.,CASSLDPTAGVVFF,TGTGCCAGCAGCTTAGATCCCACGGCCGGGGTAGTCTTCTTT
TRBV5-4,TRBD2,TRBJ2-3,.,CASSGRLAGVTDTQYF,TGTGCCAGCAGCGGGAGACTAGCGGGGGTGACAGATACGCAGTATTTT
TRBV18,.,TRBJ2-7,.,CASSPPTRGEQYF,TGTGCCAGCTCACCACCGACTCGGGGTGAGCAGTACTTC
TRBV28,.,TRBJ2-6,.,CASSPPYRSGANVLTF,TGTGCCAGCAGTCCACCTTACAGGTCTGGGGCCAACGTCCTGACTTTC
TRBV4-1,TRBD2,TRBJ2-1,.,CASSQEPSGYNEQFF,TGCGCCAGCAGCCAAGAGCCTAGCGGTTACAATGAGCAGTTCTTC
TRBV5-4,.,TRBJ1-1,once,CAMLARGNTEAFF,TGTGCCATGTTAGCTCGAGGGAACACTGAAGCTTTCTTT
TRBV28,.,TRBJ2-7,.,CASTLSPGYEQYF,TGTGCCAGCACCCTATCCCCAGGGTACGAGCAGTACTTC
TRBV6-6,TRBD2,TRBJ2-7,.,CASSFTSGSVSPEQYF,TGTGCCAGCAGTTTTACTAGCGGGAGTGTTTCTCCCGAGCAGTACTTC
TRBV5-8,TRBD1,TRBJ1-6,.,CASSQDRGTHSPLHF,TGTGCCAGCAGTCAGGACAGGGGGACTCATTCACCCCTCCACTTT
TRBV18,.,TRBJ1-1,.,CASSTQGFDTEAFF,TGTGCCAGCTCAACGCAGGGGTTCGACACTGAAGCTTTCTTT
TRBV4-2,.,TRBJ1-3,once,CASSQVGVPLRGNTIYF,TGTGCCAGCAGCCAAGTAGGGGTCCCTCTCCGTGGAAACACCATATATTTT
TRBV9,TRBD2,TRBJ2-1,.,CASSVAGTSGSSGYNEQFF,TGTGCCAGCAGCGTAGCGGGGACTAGCGGGAGCTCGGGATACAATGAGCAGTTCTTC
TRBV19,TRBD1,TRBJ1-6,.,CASASGGSSPLHF,TGTGCCAGTGCCTCAGGGGGCTCCTCACCCCTCCACTTT
TRBV9,.,TRBJ2-3,.,CASSPLRGQSYDTQYF,TGTGCCAGCAGCCCTCTGCGGGGACAGTCATATGATACGCAGTATTTT
TRBV27,.,TRBJ1-4,once,CASRSSPNEKLFF,TGTGCCAGCAGATCTAGTCCTAATGAAAAACTGTTTTTT
TRBV27,TRBD1,TRBJ1-2,.,CASRRTGANYGYTF,TGTGCCAGCAGGAGGACAGGAGCTAACTATGGCTACACCTTC